The clone carrying this T cell receptor beta chain was picked up one time. The TCR alpha and TCR beta cDNA libraries, bearing sample barcodes and UMIs, were generated by 5'RACE using constant-segment primers. TCRdb called the 5' RACE reads again in MiXCR, with one record for every CDR3 protein. This sample has hundreds of thousands of distinct CDR3 sequences, with roughly a fifth found just once. These data belong to a study of T-cell memory formation after mild COVID-19. About the research overall: TCR clusters were mostly donor specific.

Trimming pared 1 base from V and 3 bases from J, leaving 10 bases between. The CDR3 has 14 amino acids. The germline V gene encodes CDR1 SGHTA and CDR2 FQGNSA. Sequencing input: PBMCs or a T cell subset sorted from them (not recorded which). This TCR was sampled from an adult woman who had mild COVID-19 (a few samples of this study predate the infection). Cell type and time point are not known. The V and J genes are TRBV7-2 and TRBJ2-7; D remains unclear. The CDR3: CASSLDGSLYEQYF. The CDR3 DNA reads as TGTGCCAGCAGCTTAGACGGCTCGCTCTACGAGCAGTACTTC. Full variable domain (rest looked up from reference TRBV7-2 and TRBJ2-7): GAGVSQSPSNKVTEKGKDVELRCDPISGHTALYWYRQSLGQGLEFLIYFQGNSAPDKSGLPSDRFSAERTGGSVSTLTIQRTQQEDSAVYLCASSLDGSLYEQYFGPGTRLTVT.